This TCR beta chain was sequenced during a study of T cells in Graves' hyperthyroidism and ophthalmopathy. CDR1 is SEHNR, CDR2 FQNEAQ, per germline (reference sequence). Trimming pared 1 base from V and 2 bases from J, leaving 8 bases between. CDR3 length: 14 amino acids. Overall study results and limits: Also found in blood were most expanded thyroid clonotypes above 0.001.

Amplified TCR beta CDR3 regions derived from RNA transcripts. When the TCR CDR3 underwent first-round RT-PCR, the HTBI primer set was used. Using its own MiXCR run on the multiplex PCR reads, TCRdb lists one record per CDR3 protein. The sample has a few hundred thousand distinct CDR3 sequences; about 15% are singletons. Details on this clonotype: Its target is unknown.

This sequence originates from a woman between 35 and 50 years old with Graves' hyperthyroidism that later progressed to Graves' ophthalmopathy. The chain has TRBV7-9 and TRBJ1-1; D is unresolved. The specimen sequenced was blood. CDR3 sequence: CASSLEEKNTEAFF. The CDR3 nucleotides are TGTGCCAGCAGCTTAGAGGAAAAAAACACTGAAGCTTTCTTT.